This passage covers 17 T cell receptor beta chains from one sample sequenced in a study of identical twins. MiXCR was run by TCRdb on the 5' RACE reads, yielding one entry per CDR3 protein. The table has about 700,000 distinct CDR3 sequences, approximately 9% seen once. These same records also appear under a second study, on yellow fever vaccine responses in identical twins.

Sequencing was carried out using PBMCs. The receptors were sampled from a woman aged 18 to 35 in good health.

This clonotype showed up just a few times. The V gene is TRBV29-1, the J gene TRBJ2-1, with D perhaps assigned TRBD1 or TRBD2 (6 bases each). The germline gives CDR1 SQVTM, CDR2 ANQGSEA. CDR3 length equals 14 residues. V lost 6 bases and J 9 bases, leaving 21 bases between the germline ends. The DNA of the CDR3 is TGCAGCGTACCCTCGGGGGCCGGTGGTATTGAGCAGTTCTTC. It encodes CSVPSGAGGIEQFF.

CDR3 loop: CASSQDRWLEDTIYF. The DNA of the CDR3 is TGCGCCAGCAGCCAAGATAGGTGGTTGGAGGACACCATATATTTT. The V call is TRBV4-3, the J call TRBJ1-3, with unresolved D. Trimming took off 0 bases at V and 8 bases at J, with 14 bases between the two ends. The germline V gene encodes CDR1 LGHNA and CDR2 YSLEER. The CDR3 is 15 residues long.

This clonotype was recorded many times. The rearrangement links TRBV27 to TRBJ2-1; D is possibly TRBD2 (5 bases). V gave up 10 bases and J gave up 3 bases, with 13 bases separating them. The length of the CDR3 is 13 residues. CDR1 MNHEY and CDR2 SMNVEV come from the germline V gene (reference sequence). In DNA, the CDR3 is TGTGCCACCCTGGACTCCCTCTACAATGAGCAGTTCTTC. Amino acids: CATLDSLYNEQFF.

At least ten counts were recorded for this clonotype. V usage is TRBV29-1 and J usage is TRBJ1-2, with 9 bases aligning to TRBD1. The length of the CDR3 is 14 residues. V lost 3 bases to trimming and J lost 2 bases; unmatched junction nucleotides: 4. The germline V gene has CDR1 SQVTM and CDR2 ANQGSEA. This CDR3 reads CSVDWTGVNYGYTF. CDR3 in DNA: TGCAGCGTTGATTGGACAGGGGTAAACTATGGCTACACCTTC.

There are many counts of this clonotype. This chain links TRBV18 with TRBJ2-7, with D perhaps matching TRBD2 (5 bases). The CDR3 sequence is 14 residues long. Germline loops: CDR1 KGHSH, CDR2 LQKENI. Trimming took 5 bases from V and 3 from J, leaving 14 bases between them. The CDR3 region has the DNA TGTGCCAGCTCAACAATTGCGGACTTCTACGAGCAGTACTTC. Translation gives CASSTIADFYEQYF. The whole variable domain, filled in from reference TRBV18 and TRBJ2-7, reads NAGVMQNPRHLVRRRGQEARLRCSPMKGHSHVYWYRQLPEEGLKFMVYLQKENIIDESGMPKERFSAEFPKEGPSILRIQQVVRGDSAAYFCASSTIADFYEQYFGPGTRLTVT.

This clonotype was seen a few times. This chain uses TRBV20-1 with TRBJ1-5, with D perhaps TRBD1 (5 bases). Deletions cut 5 bases from V and 5 bases from J, with 16 bases between. Germline loops: CDR1 DFQATT, CDR2 SNEGSKA (reference sequence). CDR3 size: 14 residues. CDR3 in amino acids: CSARGGDLHQPQHF. The CDR3 region has the DNA TGCAGTGCTCGGGGAGGGGATCTTCATCAGCCCCAGCATTTT.

This clonotype was detected many times. The V gene is TRBV3-1, the J gene TRBJ2-1, with D possibly called TRBD1 or TRBD2 (6 bases each). Germline CDR1 reads LGHDT; CDR2 reads YNNKEL (reference sequence). This CDR3 region has 14 residues. Trimming left V 4 bases short and J 4 bases short, with 11 bases between. In nucleotides, the CDR3 is TGTGCCAGCAGCCCCCCGGGGGCTTACAATGAGCAGTTCTTC. Translation: CASSPPGAYNEQFF.

The chain joins TRBV7-2 to TRBJ2-1; possible D gene TRBD2, 6 bases. Deletions cut 2 bases from V and 3 bases from J, with 14 bases between. Germline CDR1 SGHTA, CDR2 FQGNSA. This CDR3 comprises 16 residues. CDR3 in amino acids: CASSLSRGLYYNEQFF. The CDR3 coding sequence is TGTGCCAGCAGCTTAAGTAGGGGACTGTACTACAATGAGCAGTTCTTC.

This clonotype was observed at least ten times. The chain carries TRBV28 and TRBJ2-3; no firm D call. Germline lookup yields CDR1 MDHEN and CDR2 SYDVKM. Trimming stripped 4 bases from V and 0 bases from J, with 14 bases between. The CDR3 spans 16 residues. In DNA form, the CDR3 reads TGTGCCAGCAGTTCGCCGGGCGGAACTAGCACAGATACGCAGTATTTT. It translates to CASSSPGGTSTDTQYF.

This chain links TRBV7-3 with TRBJ2-1, with D perhaps matching TRBD1 (6 bases). Trimming pared 5 bases from V and 4 bases from J, leaving 12 bases between. The CDR3 loop spans 14 amino acids. Per the germline V gene, CDR1 is SGHTA and CDR2 is FQGTGA. CDR3 sequence reads: CASSQGLRYNEQFF. The CDR3 nucleotides are TGTGCCAGCAGCCAGGGGTTACGGTACAATGAGCAGTTCTTC.

A few counts support this clonotype. This chain connects TRBV6-1 to TRBJ2-5, with 10 nucleotides matching TRBD1. The CDR3 runs 13 residues. The germline CDR1 and CDR2 sequences are MNHNS and SASEGT. V trimming: 10 bases; J trimming: 4 bases; junction bases outside the gene matches: 6. CDR3 loop: CAITRDRGETQYF. CDR3 coding DNA: TGTGCCATCACCCGGGACAGGGGAGAGACCCAGTACTTC.

This clonotype was recorded many times. The genes are TRBV5-5 and TRBJ2-2; D uncertain. Germline assignment: CDR1 SGHKS and CDR2 YYEKEE (reference sequence). The CDR3 is 11 residues long. The ends were cut back, 2 bases at V and 7 bases at J, with 3 bases in the middle. In nucleotides, the CDR3 is TGTGCCAGCAGCTTAAACGGGGAGCTGTTTTTT. Translating gives CASSLNGELFF.

In this sample, this clonotype turned up a few times. The chain employs TRBV7-9 and TRBJ2-1; D gene unclear. Germline V gene data show CDR1 as SEHNR and CDR2 as FQNEAQ (reference sequence). The CDR3 length is 14 residues. V lost 5 bases, J lost 7 bases, and 15 bases lay in between. CDR3 protein: CASSPAAGRNEQFF. The CDR3 DNA reads TGTGCCAGCAGCCCTGCGGCTGGGCGAAATGAGCAGTTCTTC.

This clonotype was recorded a few times. J is TRBJ2-7 and V is TRBV7-9; maybe TRBD2 (5 bases). Germline CDR1 reads SEHNR; CDR2 reads FQNEAQ (reference sequence). CDR3 length: 14 amino acids. Trimming pared 5 bases from V and 3 bases from J, leaving 14 bases between. Written as DNA, the CDR3 is TGTGCCAGCAGCGATCCGGCTAGCTTCTACGAGCAGTACTTC. Protein sequence: CASSDPASFYEQYF.

This clonotype was seen a few times. This chain connects TRBV15 to TRBJ2-1; no firm D call. The CDR3 sequence is 14 residues long. V was shortened by 1 base and J by 8 bases, with 12 bases between the two germline ends. CDR1 LNHNV and CDR2 YYDKDF come from the germline V gene (reference sequence). Here the CDR3 DNA reads TGTGCCACCAGCAGAGCGGGTTCCACGTATGAGCAGTTCTTC. It codes for CATSRAGSTYEQFF.

This clonotype was counted ten times or more. The J gene is TRBJ1-1, the V gene TRBV12-3 or TRBV12-4; D is perhaps TRBD1 (5 bases). This CDR3 region has 11 residues. V was pared by 8 bases and J by 5 bases, with 9 bases between. CDR3 nucleotides: TGTGCCAGCGGGGCCTGGACTGAAGCTTTCTTT. This sequence encodes CASGAWTEAFF.

This clonotype was detected many times. The chain recombines TRBV7-8 with TRBJ2-7; possible D gene TRBD2, 6 bases. The germline V and J ends were trimmed by 2 bases and 2 bases, with 10 bases remaining between them. Germline V gene lookup returns CDR1 SGHVS and CDR2 FQNEAQ. The CDR3 loop spans 14 amino acids. As DNA, the CDR3 is TGTGCCAGCAGCTTACCCGGGGAGGCCTACGAGCAGTACTTC. The encoded protein is CASSLPGEAYEQYF.